The 17 T cell receptor beta chains in this list originate from one sample, sequenced in a study of early T cells in non-severe SARS-CoV-2 infection. TCRdb itself ran the 5' RACE reads through MiXCR, one entry per CDR3 protein. Counted here are roughly 90,000 distinct CDR3 sequences, over 12% occurring once; the ten biggest clones make up roughly 3%. Sequencing input: whole blood. Source of these receptors: an adult who was a healthcare worker with PCR-confirmed SARS-CoV-2 infection or an uninfected control (not recorded which).

This clonotype was recorded at least ten times. The chain links TRBV7-9 to TRBJ2-5; D remains ambiguous. The ends were cut back, 6 bases at V and 4 bases at J, with 18 bases in the middle. The CDR3 length is 15 residues. The germline V gene encodes CDR1 SEHNR and CDR2 FQNEAQ (reference sequence). CDR3 residues: CASRSYAAGSETQYF. The CDR3 bases are TGTGCCAGCAGGTCCTATGCGGCTGGTTCAGAGACCCAGTACTTC.

The chain uses TRBV10-3 and TRBJ2-1, with a weak D call TRBD1 (5 bases). Germline assignment: CDR1 ENHRY and CDR2 SYGVKD. The CDR3 has 15 residues. V lost 3 bases, J lost 8 bases, and 17 bases lay in between. The CDR3 spells CAISEGAAVVDEQFF. DNA of the CDR3: TGTGCCATCAGTGAAGGGGCCGCCGTCGTGGATGAGCAGTTCTTC.

This clonotype was seen more than once but under ten times. This may be a read error, as it is one base from a much larger clone. The DNA for the CDR3 is TGTGCCAGCAGTGTTTCCTACGAGCAGTACTTC. It yields the protein CASSVSYEQYF. The chain is built from TRBV6-1 and TRBJ2-7; no clear D. V lost 4 bases and J lost 1, with 2 bases in between. This CDR3 is 11 amino acids long. Germline CDR1 reads MNHNS; CDR2 reads SASEGT.

This clonotype was counted many times. This chain connects TRBV29-1 to TRBJ2-1; D is undetermined. Germline V lookup: CDR1 SQVTM, CDR2 ANQGSEA. CDR3 size: 12 residues. Trimming removed 7 bases from V and 4 bases from J, with 11 bases in between. In DNA form, the CDR3 reads TGCAGCGCTAGAACATTTTACAATGAGCAGTTCTTC. Translating it yields CSARTFYNEQFF.

This clonotype was recorded a few times. The V gene is TRBV12-3 or TRBV12-4, the J gene TRBJ2-1; 8 bases line up with TRBD2. V was clipped by 7 bases and J by 4 bases; unmatched bases: 6. This CDR3 is built from 14 residues. The chain's CDR3 is CASTLRLAYNEQFF. CDR3 DNA sequence: TGTGCCAGCACTCTAAGACTAGCGTACAATGAGCAGTTCTTC.

This clonotype was seen only a few times. This chain joins TRBV7-2 and TRBJ1-2, with D unclear. Germline V gene sequence: CDR1 SGHTA, CDR2 FQGNSA. Trimming cost V 2 bases and J 3 bases, with 13 bases left between them. The CDR3 runs 15 residues. CDR3 DNA sequence: TGTGCCAGCAGCTTACGACGGAGCACGGACTATGGCTACACCTTC. Translated, it gives CASSLRRSTDYGYTF.

This clonotype was recorded once. It may be a read error: a sequence one base away is much more abundant. The V call is TRBV7-9, the J call TRBJ1-6; D unclear. In germline, CDR1 is SEHNR, CDR2 FQNEAQ (reference sequence). This CDR3 has 12 amino acids. The CDR3 is CVSSLEGSPLHF. Here the CDR3 DNA reads TGTGTCAGCAGCTTAGAGGGTTCACCCCTCCACTTT.

In this sample, this clonotype turned up many times. The rearrangement links TRBV3-1 to TRBJ2-5; TRBD2 matches 10 bases. V shed 1 base and J 3 bases; nucleotides not matched to a gene: 11. The CDR3 extends over 18 amino acids. From germline, CDR1 is LGHDT and CDR2 YNNKEL (reference sequence). The CDR3 reads CASSQVSSGGLVEETQYF. The CDR3 coding sequence is TGTGCCAGCAGCCAAGTGTCTAGCGGGGGCCTCGTGGAAGAGACCCAGTACTTC.

The chain links TRBV11-2 to TRBJ2-4; the match to TRBD1 covers 12 bases. CDR3 length: 18 residues. CDR1 and CDR2 (germline): SGHAT, FQNNGV. Trimming took 0 bases from V and 0 from J; bases not matched to a gene: 3. The CDR3 DNA reads as TGTGCCAGCAGCTTAGAGGGGACAGGGGGCTTAGCCAAAAACATTCAGTACTTC. Its translation: CASSLEGTGGLAKNIQYF.

This rearrangement joins TRBV6-4 to TRBJ2-1; no clear D gene. The CDR3 is 14 amino acids. Trimming removed 7 bases at V and 4 bases at J, with 14 bases between. The germline V gene encodes CDR1 MRHNA and CDR2 SNTAGT. CDR3 coding DNA: TGTGCCAGCAAGGTGATCGTAAGTTACAATGAGCAGTTCTTC. It specifies CASKVIVSYNEQFF.

The V gene is TRBV28, the J gene TRBJ2-7; D may correspond to TRBD1 or TRBD2 (6 bases each). The V and J ends lost 5 bases and 7 bases respectively, with 21 bases between them. The CDR3 is made up of 15 amino acids. CDR1 is MDHEN and CDR2 is SYDVKM in the germline V gene. The CDR3: CASSRGAPDRGEQYF. The CDR3 nucleotides are TGTGCCAGCAGTAGGGGGGCCCCCGACAGAGGAGAGCAGTACTTC.

This clonotype has more than one count but fewer than ten. This chain links TRBV2 with TRBJ1-2; 8 nucleotides match TRBD1. The CDR3 sequence is 14 residues long. Germline trimming cut 4 bases from V and 6 bases from J; bases unmatched to any gene: 7. CDR1 is SNHLY, CDR2 FYNNEI, per germline. DNA of the CDR3: TGTGCCAGCAGTGTAACAGGGGGGTTGGATGGCTACACCTTC. Translating it yields CASSVTGGLDGYTF.

V and J are TRBV29-1 and TRBJ2-7; D perhaps matches TRBD1 (5 bases). Trimming stripped 4 bases from V and 2 bases from J, with 12 bases between. The germline gives CDR1 SQVTM, CDR2 ANQGSEA. The CDR3 has 13 amino acids. CDR3 in DNA: TGCAGCGTTGGCCCCCAGGGTACCTACGAGCAGTACTTC. Translated, it gives CSVGPQGTYEQYF.

V gene TRBV18 combines with J gene TRBJ2-1, with 11 bases aligning to TRBD2. Germline assignment: CDR1 KGHSH and CDR2 LQKENI. V shed 3 bases and J 9 bases; nucleotides not matched to a gene: 13. This CDR3 region has 17 residues. For the CDR3, the DNA is TGTGCCAGCTCACCGAGATATAGCGGGAGGGCCTTATTTGAGCAGTTCTTC. Translated, it gives CASSPRYSGRALFEQFF.

This clonotype has only a few counts. The rearrangement links TRBV5-1 to TRBJ1-6, with D hard to call. The CDR3 is made up of 15 amino acids. V was pared by 0 bases and J by 10 bases, with 14 bases between. CDR1 and CDR2 from the germline V gene are SGHRS and YFSETQ. The CDR3 coding sequence is TGCGCCAGCAGCTTGGCCTTGATGCGGGAGTCACCCCTCCACTTT. This codes for CASSLALMRESPLHF.

This clonotype was seen a few times. The chain is built from TRBV5-1 and TRBJ2-2; the D is unclear. CDR1 and CDR2 from the germline V gene are SGHRS and YFSETQ. Trimming removed 7 bases at V and 4 bases at J, with 11 bases between. CDR3 length: 13 residues. The CDR3 region is CASGVGSTGELFF. CDR3 DNA: TGCGCCAGCGGGGTTGGTTCCACCGGGGAGCTGTTTTTT.

At least ten counts were recorded for this clonotype. CDR3 region: CSARDPRAGDYGYTF. Here the CDR3 DNA reads TGCAGTGCTAGAGACCCCAGGGCCGGGGACTATGGCTACACCTTC. This sequence joins TRBV20-1 and TRBJ1-2; a weak D match, TRBD1 (5 bases). The CDR3 runs to 15 residues. Germline CDR1 DFQATT, CDR2 SNEGSKA (reference sequence). Trimming took off 0 bases at V and 3 bases at J, with 14 bases between the two ends.